This TCR beta chain comes out of a study of cytomegalovirus exposure and HLA in healthy donors. Study-level results: Most TCR sequences were seen very rarely across donors, but some public TCRs occurred in many.

Data came from immunoSEQ multiplex PCR; TCRdb stores just in-frame clones and leaves some out. The sample yields 200,000 to 300,000 clones, 70% to 90% seen once. The 120-subject validation cohort, separate from the roughly 670-subject first cohort, included the donors. On this clone itself: Its antigen is not known.

The sample comprised PBMCs. This sequence was found in a woman aged 25 to 39 in good health and CMV-seropositive.

Here the CDR3 DNA reads TGTGCCAGTAGTATTCCCCCAGGGTGGGGCTACACCTTC. Protein: CASSIPPGWGYTF. The chain combines TRBV19 with TRBJ1-2; TRBD1 is a possible D gene (5 bases). With 3 bases removed from V and 8 bases from J, the gap between germline ends came to 13 bases. The germline V gene encodes CDR1 LNHDA and CDR2 SQIVND (reference sequence). This CDR3 contains 13 residues. The whole variable domain, filled in from reference TRBV19 and TRBJ1-2, reads DGGITQSPKYLFRKEGQNVTLSCEQNLNHDAMYWYRQDPGQGLRLIYYSQIVNDFQKGDIAEGYSVSREKKESFPLTVTSAQKNPTAFYLCASSIPPGWGYTFGSGTRLTVV.